This is a list of T cell receptor beta chains from one sample in a study of shared T cell receptors in the human thymus. Using immunoSEQ multiplex PCR, the repertoire was profiled, and TCRdb retains in-frame clones only, with some absent. Of roughly 700,000 clones in the sample, around 89% are singletons; the top ten hold roughly 0.0097%. The same data also went into a second study, on human thymus T cells.

Sequencing was done on a sample of thymocytes. All receptors derive from a boy in the first two years of life with a congenital heart defect. The CDR3 runs from the conserved cysteine through the conserved F or W. The D gene is left open where the match is weak. The size entry is marked missing in some rows and otherwise reads once, few, many or a size class.

cdr3_nt | cdr3_aa | v_call | d_call | clone_size | j_call
TGCGCCAGCAGCCAAGAAGAACTAGCGCTTACCACAGATACGCAGTATTTT | CASSQEELALTTDTQYF | TRBV4-1 | TRBD2 | NA | TRBJ2-3
TGTGCCAGCAGTTTCCGAACCGGGACTAGCGGGATTCAAGAGACCCAGTACTTC | CASSFRTGTSGIQETQYF | TRBV27 | TRBD2 | NA | TRBJ2-5
TGTGCCAGCGCCACCCCCCGGGACTTCGCTCGAGGGGACTATGGCTACACCTTC | CASATPRDFARGDYGYTF | TRBV27 | NA | NA | TRBJ1-2
TGTGCCACCAGCGCCGGGACTAGCGTCCGCGAGCAGTACTTC | CATSAGTSVREQYF | TRBV15 | TRBD2 | NA | TRBJ2-7
TGCGCCAGCAGCCAAGTCCTGGATCGGGACAGGAAAATTTATGGCTACACCTTC | CASSQVLDRDRKIYGYTF | TRBV4-1 | TRBD1 | NA | TRBJ1-2
TGCGCCAGCAGCTTGGGCGGGCTCAACACCTACGAGCAGTACTTC | CASSLGGLNTYEQYF | TRBV5-1 | NA | NA | TRBJ2-7
TGTGCCAGCAGTGAAGTGGCGGTTGAAGCTTTCTTT | CASSEVAVEAFF | TRBV6-1 | NA | NA | TRBJ1-1
TGTGCCAGCAGCTTGGTGGACAGGGTCGGCTACACCTTC | CASSLVDRVGYTF | TRBV5-8 | TRBD1 | NA | TRBJ1-2
TGCGCCAGCAGCCAAGACCCCAGGACAGGTGAAGACTATGGCTACACCTTC | CASSQDPRTGEDYGYTF | TRBV4-3 | TRBD1 | NA | TRBJ1-2
TGTGCCAGCAGCCAAGATCTAAGGGAGGAAGGGGAGACCCAGTACTTC | CASSQDLREEGETQYF | TRBV14 | NA | NA | TRBJ2-5
TGTGCCTGGAAGGGCAGGGGTCCCTACGAGCAGTACTTC | CAWKGRGPYEQYF | TRBV30 | NA | NA | TRBJ2-7
TGTGCCAGCAGTTACAGTACAGTGGCAGATACGCAGTATTTT | CASSYSTVADTQYF | TRBV6-5 | NA | NA | TRBJ2-3
TGTGCCAGCAGTTTGTGGCTAGCGCGTTACAATGAGCAGTTCTTC | CASSLWLARYNEQFF | TRBV27 | NA | NA | TRBJ2-1
TGTGCCAGCAGCCCAAGGGCCCCAGCGGACTACGAGCAGTACTTC | CASSPRAPADYEQYF | TRBV4-2 | NA | NA | TRBJ2-7
TGTGCCAGCAGTTTGACTAGCGGGCCGTACAATGAGCAGTTCTTC | CASSLTSGPYNEQFF | TRBV6-5 | TRBD2 | NA | TRBJ2-1
TGTGCCAGCACACCACTAGACCAAGAGACCCAGTACTTC | CASTPLDQETQYF | TRBV6-5 | NA | NA | TRBJ2-5
TGTGCCATCAGTGAGTCGCGGGGGAGAGCGGTCGACGAGCAGTACTTC | CAISESRGRAVDEQYF | TRBV10-3 | TRBD2 | NA | TRBJ2-7
TGCGCCAGCAGCTTGGCGGGAACAGGGGGCGATGAAAAACTGTTTTTT | CASSLAGTGGDEKLFF | TRBV5-1 | TRBD1 | once | TRBJ1-4
TGTGCCAGTGGGACTAGCGGGAGGGGAGAGACCCAGTACTTC | CASGTSGRGETQYF | TRBV7-6 | TRBD2 | NA | TRBJ2-5
TGTGCCAGCAGTCCGCACAGGGGGCTGGAAGAGACCCAGTACTTC | CASSPHRGLEETQYF | TRBV28 | TRBD1 | NA | TRBJ2-5
TGTGCCAGCAGCTTACAAGACAGGGGGGACGGAACTAATGAAAAACTGTTTTTT | CASSLQDRGDGTNEKLFF | TRBV7-2 | TRBD1 | NA | TRBJ1-4
TGTGCCAGCAGCTTGGGGGGGGTGACAGGGGGCCACTACGAGCAGTACTTC | CASSLGGVTGGHYEQYF | TRBV5-6 | TRBD1 | NA | TRBJ2-7
TGTGCCAGCAGCTTATCCCGACTAGCGGGCCAAGGAGGCACAGATACGCAGTATTTT | CASSLSRLAGQGGTDTQYF | TRBV13 | TRBD2 | NA | TRBJ2-3
TGCGCCAGCAGCCCAGACAGGACCGGCGGAGGCTACACCTTC | CASSPDRTGGGYTF | TRBV5-1 | NA | NA | TRBJ1-2
TGTGCCAGCAGCTTATCGGCACCCCAAGCGGAAGAGCAGTACTTC | CASSLSAPQAEEQYF | TRBV7-6 | NA | NA | TRBJ2-5
TGTGCCAGCAGTACCCGGGACAGGGCAACCTACGAGCAGTACTTC | CASSTRDRATYEQYF | TRBV27 | TRBD1 | few | TRBJ2-7
TGTGCCATCAGGGTCCGGGACACCCCACTAGGGAAGTTCGGCGATGAGCAGTTCTTC | CAIRVRDTPLGKFGDEQFF | TRBV10-3 | NA | NA | TRBJ2-1
TGTGCCAGCAGCGACACCACTGAAGCTTTCTTT | CASSDTTEAFF | TRBV6-6 | NA | NA | TRBJ1-1
TGTGCCAGCAGCTCAGAAGTCGGAGCGGGAGACTACGAGCAGTACTTC | CASSSEVGAGDYEQYF | TRBV11-3 | TRBD2 | NA | TRBJ2-7
TGCAGCGTTGAATGGGGGACAGGGCGGAGGGCTGAAGCTTTCTTT | CSVEWGTGRRAEAFF | TRBV29-1 | TRBD1 | NA | TRBJ1-1
TGTGCCAGCAGTTCGACAGGGGACACAGATACGCAGTATTTT | CASSSTGDTDTQYF | TRBV28 | TRBD1 | NA | TRBJ2-3
TGTGCCAGCAAGGCGGACAGGGTGGTTTACGAGCAGTACTTC | CASKADRVVYEQYF | TRBV28 | TRBD1 | NA | TRBJ2-7
TGTGCCAGCGCCCCCCTGGCGGGAGAAGGCGAGCAGTACTTC | CASAPLAGEGEQYF | TRBV28 | TRBD2 | few | TRBJ2-7
TGTGCCAGCAGCCCCCACCCAGGAAGAACTAGCGGGATGGGGGAGACCCAGTACTTC | CASSPHPGRTSGMGETQYF | TRBV28 | TRBD2 | NA | TRBJ2-5
TGTGCCAGCAGCTTAGCTACTAGCGGGAGTTGGTACGAGCAGTACTTC | CASSLATSGSWYEQYF | TRBV7-2 | TRBD2 | NA | TRBJ2-7
TGTGCCAGCAGCCTTCCCCGGACTAGCTCTCGCCGAAATGAGCAGTTCTTC | CASSLPRTSSRRNEQFF | TRBV7-8 | TRBD2 | NA | TRBJ2-1
TGCGCCAGCAGCTACAGGGGACAGGACCAAGAGACCCAGTACTTC | CASSYRGQDQETQYF | TRBV5-1 | TRBD1 | NA | TRBJ2-5
TGTGCCAGCAGCCTGAGACAGGGGGCAGCGAACACCGGGGAGCTGTTTTTT | CASSLRQGAANTGELFF | TRBV11-2 | TRBD1 | NA | TRBJ2-2
TGTGCCAGCAGTCAGGACAGGAGCTATGGCTACACCTTC | CASSQDRSYGYTF | TRBV25-1 | TRBD1 | NA | TRBJ1-2
TGTGCCACCAGCAGGGAAGCGGGAGGTTGCAATGAGCAGTTCTTC | CATSREAGGCNEQFF | TRBV15 | TRBD2 | NA | TRBJ2-1
TGTGCCAGCAGCACGGGACTCAGCGGCCAAGAGACCCAGTACTTC | CASSTGLSGQETQYF | TRBV6-5 | NA | NA | TRBJ2-5
TGTGCTAGTGGTTTGGCCCCAGGACGCGCGGGACAGTACAATGAGCAGTTCTTC | CASGLAPGRAGQYNEQFF | TRBV12-5 | NA | NA | TRBJ2-1
TGTGCCTGGAGGGGGGACCGACGGGACAGGACTAATAACTATGGCTACACCTTC | CAWRGDRRDRTNNYGYTF | TRBV30 | TRBD1 | few | TRBJ1-2
TGCGCCAGCAGCCAAGGGACAGGGGGCCAGAGATCATCAGGCTACACCTTC | CASSQGTGGQRSSGYTF | TRBV4-3 | TRBD1 | NA | TRBJ1-2
TGTGCCAGCAGCCAAGGGACAGCCGGTAGGAACACCATATATTTT | CASSQGTAGRNTIYF | TRBV14 | NA | NA | TRBJ1-3
TGCGCCAGCAGCCAAGCCCAGGGTAGAGATGAGCAGTTCTTC | CASSQAQGRDEQFF | TRBV4-3 | NA | NA | TRBJ2-1
TGCGCCAGCAGGGCAGGCGCTAACTATGGCTACACCTTC | CASRAGANYGYTF | TRBV4-3 | NA | once | TRBJ1-2
TGTGCCAGCCGGACTACCCCCCGAGATACGCAGTATTTT | CASRTTPRDTQYF | TRBV2 | NA | NA | TRBJ2-3
TGCGCCAGTTTCCCCGAGGGGGCGACCCAGCAGTACTTC | CASFPEGATQQYF | TRBV10-2 | TRBD1 | NA | TRBJ2-7
TGTGCCAGCACCAACGGGGTGCAAGAGACCCAGTACTTC | CASTNGVQETQYF | TRBV28 | NA | NA | TRBJ2-5
TGTGCCAGCAGTGGGAAATGGACAGGGAAGAAAACTAATGAAAAACTGTTTTTT | CASSGKWTGKKTNEKLFF | TRBV28 | TRBD1 | NA | TRBJ1-4
TGTGCCACCAGCAGAGATCGGACAGGGGGCTTTGTGGAGACCCAGTACTTC | CATSRDRTGGFVETQYF | TRBV15 | TRBD1 | once | TRBJ2-5
TGCAGCGTTGAGTCTCGCTATGGCTACACCTTC | CSVESRYGYTF | TRBV29-1 | NA | once | TRBJ1-2
TGTGCCAGCAGCCAAGATAGGGAGACAGGGGGCAACGAGCAGTACTTC | CASSQDRETGGNEQYF | TRBV14 | TRBD1 | few | TRBJ2-7
TGTGCCAGCAGCTTGAGGAGGCTGGCCTACAATGAGCAGTTCTTC | CASSLRRLAYNEQFF | TRBV5-4 | NA | NA | TRBJ2-1